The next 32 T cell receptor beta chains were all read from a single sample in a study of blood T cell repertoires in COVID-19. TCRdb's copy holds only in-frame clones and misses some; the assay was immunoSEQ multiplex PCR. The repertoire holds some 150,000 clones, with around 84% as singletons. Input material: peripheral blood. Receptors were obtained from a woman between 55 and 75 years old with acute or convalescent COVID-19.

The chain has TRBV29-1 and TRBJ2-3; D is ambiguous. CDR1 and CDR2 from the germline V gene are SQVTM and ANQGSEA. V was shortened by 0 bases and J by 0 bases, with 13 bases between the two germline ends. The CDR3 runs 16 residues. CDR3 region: CSVEEPRPRSTDTQYF. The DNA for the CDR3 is TGCAGCGTTGAAGAGCCGCGACCCAGGAGCACAGATACGCAGTATTTT.

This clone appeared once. This CDR3 reads CATSPGTPGNTIYF. The CDR3 region has the DNA TGTGCCACCAGCCCCGGGACTCCTGGAAACACCATATATTTT. The genes are TRBV15 and TRBJ1-3; D is possibly TRBD1 (5 bases). Trimming took off 5 bases at V and 2 bases at J, with 10 bases between the two ends. Germline V gene sequence: CDR1 LNHNV, CDR2 YYDKDF (reference sequence). The CDR3 totals 14 residues.

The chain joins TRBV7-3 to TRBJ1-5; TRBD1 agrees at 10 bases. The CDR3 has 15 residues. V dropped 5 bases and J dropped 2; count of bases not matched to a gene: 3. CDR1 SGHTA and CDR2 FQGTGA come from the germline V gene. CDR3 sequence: CASSVTGGGNQPQHF. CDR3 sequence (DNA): TGTGCCAGCAGCGTGACAGGGGGCGGCAATCAGCCCCAGCATTTT.

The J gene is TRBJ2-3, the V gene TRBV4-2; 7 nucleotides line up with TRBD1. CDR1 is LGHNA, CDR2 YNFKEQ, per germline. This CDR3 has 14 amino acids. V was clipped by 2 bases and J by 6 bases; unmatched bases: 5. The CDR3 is CASSQLEQGDTQYF. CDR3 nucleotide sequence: TGTGCCAGCAGCCAACTTGAACAGGGGGATACGCAGTATTTT.

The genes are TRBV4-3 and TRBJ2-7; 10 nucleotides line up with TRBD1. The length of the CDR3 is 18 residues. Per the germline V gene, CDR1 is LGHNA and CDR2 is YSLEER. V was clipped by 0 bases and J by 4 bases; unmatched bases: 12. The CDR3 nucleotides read TGCGCCAGCAGCCAAGATATCCCCGACAGGGGGCAACCGTACGAGCAGTACTTC. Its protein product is CASSQDIPDRGQPYEQYF.

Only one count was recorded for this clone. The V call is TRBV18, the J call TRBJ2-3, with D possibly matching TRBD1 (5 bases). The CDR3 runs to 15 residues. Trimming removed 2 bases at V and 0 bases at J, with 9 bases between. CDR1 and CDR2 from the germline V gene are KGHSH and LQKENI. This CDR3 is CASSPGAGSTDTQYF. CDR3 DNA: TGTGCCAGCTCACCAGGGGCAGGGAGCACAGATACGCAGTATTTT.

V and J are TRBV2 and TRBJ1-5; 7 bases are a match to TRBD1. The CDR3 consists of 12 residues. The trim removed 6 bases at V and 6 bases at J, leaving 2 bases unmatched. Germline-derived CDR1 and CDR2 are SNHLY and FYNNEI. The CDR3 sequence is CASREGAQPQHF. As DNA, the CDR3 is TGTGCCAGCAGGGAGGGGGCTCAGCCCCAGCATTTT.

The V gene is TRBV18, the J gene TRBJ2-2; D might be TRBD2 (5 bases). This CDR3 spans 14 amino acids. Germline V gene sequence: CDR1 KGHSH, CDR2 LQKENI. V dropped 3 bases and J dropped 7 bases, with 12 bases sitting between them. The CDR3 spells CASSPRVVGGELFF. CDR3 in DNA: TGTGCCAGCTCACCGAGGGTGGTTGGCGGGGAGCTGTTTTTT. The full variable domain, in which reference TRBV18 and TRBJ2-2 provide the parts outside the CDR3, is NAGVMQNPRHLVRRRGQEARLRCSPMKGHSHVYWYRQLPEEGLKFMVYLQKENIIDESGMPKERFSAEFPKEGPSILRIQQVVRGDSAAYFCASSPRVVGGELFFGEGSRLTVL.

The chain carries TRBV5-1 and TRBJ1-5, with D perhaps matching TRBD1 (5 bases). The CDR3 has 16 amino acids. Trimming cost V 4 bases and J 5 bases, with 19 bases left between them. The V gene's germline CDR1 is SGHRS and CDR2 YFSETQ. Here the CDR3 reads CASSPLAGLRYQPQHF. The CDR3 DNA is TGCGCCAGCAGCCCTTTGGCAGGGCTCCGTTATCAGCCCCAGCATTTT.

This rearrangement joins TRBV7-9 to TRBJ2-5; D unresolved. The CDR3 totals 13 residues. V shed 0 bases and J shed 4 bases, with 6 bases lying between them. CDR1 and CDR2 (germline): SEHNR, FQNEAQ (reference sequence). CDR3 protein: CASSLAGSETQYF. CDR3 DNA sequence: TGTGCCAGCAGCTTAGCCGGGTCAGAGACCCAGTACTTC. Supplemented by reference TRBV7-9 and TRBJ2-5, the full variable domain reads DTGVSQNPRHKITKRGQNVTFRCDPISEHNRLYWYRQTLGQGPEFLTYFQNEAQLEKSRLLSDRFSAERPKGSFSTLEIQRTEQGDSAMYLCASSLAGSETQYFGPGTRLLVL.

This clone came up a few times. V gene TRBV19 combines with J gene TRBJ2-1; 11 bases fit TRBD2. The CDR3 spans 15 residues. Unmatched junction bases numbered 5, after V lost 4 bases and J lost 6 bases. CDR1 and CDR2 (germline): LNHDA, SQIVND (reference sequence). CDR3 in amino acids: CASSTLAGGPNEQFF. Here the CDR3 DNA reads TGTGCCAGTAGTACTCTAGCGGGGGGTCCCAATGAGCAGTTCTTC.

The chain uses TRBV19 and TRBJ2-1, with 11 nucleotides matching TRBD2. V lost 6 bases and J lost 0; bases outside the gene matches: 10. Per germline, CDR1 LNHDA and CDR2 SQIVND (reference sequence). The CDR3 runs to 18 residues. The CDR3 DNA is TGTGCCAGTAGCCCTCTAGCGGGGGGCCTCAGCTCCTACAATGAGCAGTTCTTC. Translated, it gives CASSPLAGGLSSYNEQFF.

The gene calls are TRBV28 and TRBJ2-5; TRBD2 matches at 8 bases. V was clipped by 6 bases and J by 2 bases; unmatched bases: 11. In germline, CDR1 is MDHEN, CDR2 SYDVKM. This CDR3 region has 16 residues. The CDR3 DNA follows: TGTGCCAGCAGCCGGCCGAGGGCTAGCGGGCAAGAGACCCAGTACTTC. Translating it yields CASSRPRASGQETQYF.

The CDR3 DNA reads as TGTGCCAGCAGTCCGATAGACAAAACCTACGAGCAGTACTTC. As protein: CASSPIDKTYEQYF. The chain links TRBV28 to TRBJ2-7; D is ambiguous. The germline V and J ends were trimmed by 5 bases and 2 bases, with 13 bases remaining between them. The CDR3 spans 14 residues. Germline V gene data show CDR1 as MDHEN and CDR2 as SYDVKM.

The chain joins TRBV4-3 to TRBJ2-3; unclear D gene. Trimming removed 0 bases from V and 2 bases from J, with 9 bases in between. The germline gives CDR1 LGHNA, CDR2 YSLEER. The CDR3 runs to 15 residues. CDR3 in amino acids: CASSQESLFTDTQYF. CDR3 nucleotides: TGCGCCAGCAGCCAAGAATCACTGTTCACAGATACGCAGTATTTT.

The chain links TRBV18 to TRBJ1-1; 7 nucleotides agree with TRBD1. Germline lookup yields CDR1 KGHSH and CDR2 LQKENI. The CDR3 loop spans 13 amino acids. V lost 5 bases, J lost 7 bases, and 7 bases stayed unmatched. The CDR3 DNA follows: TGTGCCAGCTCATCAGGACAGGATAATGAAGCTTTCTTT. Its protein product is CASSSGQDNEAFF. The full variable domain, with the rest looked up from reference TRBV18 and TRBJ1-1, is NAGVMQNPRHLVRRRGQEARLRCSPMKGHSHVYWYRQLPEEGLKFMVYLQKENIIDESGMPKERFSAEFPKEGPSILRIQQVVRGDSAAYFCASSSGQDNEAFFGQGTRLTVV.

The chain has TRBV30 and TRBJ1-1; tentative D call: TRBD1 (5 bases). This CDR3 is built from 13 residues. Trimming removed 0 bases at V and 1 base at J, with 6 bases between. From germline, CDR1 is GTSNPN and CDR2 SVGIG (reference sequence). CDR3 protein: CAWSVRENTEAFF. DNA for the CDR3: TGTGCCTGGAGTGTCAGGGAGAACACTGAAGCTTTCTTT.

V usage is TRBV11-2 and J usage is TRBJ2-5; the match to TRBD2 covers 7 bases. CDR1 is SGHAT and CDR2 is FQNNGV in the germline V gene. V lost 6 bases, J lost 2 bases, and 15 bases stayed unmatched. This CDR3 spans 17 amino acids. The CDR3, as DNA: TGTGCCAGCAGGCTAAGGATTTGGGGGGGAAATCAAGAGACCCAGTACTTC. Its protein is CASRLRIWGGNQETQYF.

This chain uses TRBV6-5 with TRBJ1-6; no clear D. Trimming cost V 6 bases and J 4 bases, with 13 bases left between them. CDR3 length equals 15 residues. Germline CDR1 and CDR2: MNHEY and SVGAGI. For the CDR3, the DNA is TGTGCCAGCAGACCACAGAGAACTTATAATTCACCCCTCCACTTT. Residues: CASRPQRTYNSPLHF.

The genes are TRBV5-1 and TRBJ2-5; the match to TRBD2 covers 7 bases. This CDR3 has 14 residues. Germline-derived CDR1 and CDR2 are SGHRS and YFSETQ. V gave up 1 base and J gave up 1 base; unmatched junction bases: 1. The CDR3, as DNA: TGCGCCAGCAGCTTGAGCGGGGCCCAAGAGACCCAGTACTTC. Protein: CASSLSGAQETQYF.

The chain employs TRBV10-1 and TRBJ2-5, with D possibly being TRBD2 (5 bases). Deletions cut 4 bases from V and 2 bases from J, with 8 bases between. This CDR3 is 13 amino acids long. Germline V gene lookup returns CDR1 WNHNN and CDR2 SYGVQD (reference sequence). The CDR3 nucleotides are TGCGCCAGCAGTGCCGGGATTCAAGAGACCCAGTACTTC. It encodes CASSAGIQETQYF.

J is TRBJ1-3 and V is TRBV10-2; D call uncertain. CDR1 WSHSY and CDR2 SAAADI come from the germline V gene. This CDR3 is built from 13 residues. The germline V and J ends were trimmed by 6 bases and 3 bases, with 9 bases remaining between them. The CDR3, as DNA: TGCGCCAGCAGCCGCTACAGTGGAAACACCATATATTTT. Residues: CASSRYSGNTIYF.

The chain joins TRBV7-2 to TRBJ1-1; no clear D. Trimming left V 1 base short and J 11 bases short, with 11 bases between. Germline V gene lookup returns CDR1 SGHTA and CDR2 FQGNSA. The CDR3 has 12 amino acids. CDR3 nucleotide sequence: TGTGCCAGCAGCTTAGAAAGACTGGAGGCTTTCTTT. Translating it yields CASSLERLEAFF.

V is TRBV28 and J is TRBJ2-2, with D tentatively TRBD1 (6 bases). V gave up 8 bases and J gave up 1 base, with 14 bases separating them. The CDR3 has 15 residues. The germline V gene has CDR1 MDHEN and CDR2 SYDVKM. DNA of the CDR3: TGTGCCAGCGGGCCCGGGACACTGAACACCGGGGAGCTGTTTTTT. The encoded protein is CASGPGTLNTGELFF. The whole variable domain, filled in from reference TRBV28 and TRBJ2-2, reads DVKVTQSSRYLVKRTGEKVFLECVQDMDHENMFWYRQDPGLGLRLIYFSYDVKMKEKGDIPEGYSVSREKKERFSLILESASTNQTSMYLCASGPGTLNTGELFFGEGSRLTVL.

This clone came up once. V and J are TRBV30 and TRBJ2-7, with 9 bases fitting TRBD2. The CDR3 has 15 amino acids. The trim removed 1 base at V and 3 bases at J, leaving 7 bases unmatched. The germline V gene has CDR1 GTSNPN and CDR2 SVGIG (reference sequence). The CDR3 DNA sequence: TGTGCCTGGAGTGACCCGGGACTAGCTCACTACGAGCAGTACTTC. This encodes CAWSDPGLAHYEQYF. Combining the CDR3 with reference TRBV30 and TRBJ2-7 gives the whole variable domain SQTIHQWPATLVQPVGSPLSLECTVEGTSNPNLYWYRQAAGRGLQLLFYSVGIGQISSEVPQNLSASRPQDRQFILSSKKLLLSDSGFYLCAWSDPGLAHYEQYFGPGTRLTVT.

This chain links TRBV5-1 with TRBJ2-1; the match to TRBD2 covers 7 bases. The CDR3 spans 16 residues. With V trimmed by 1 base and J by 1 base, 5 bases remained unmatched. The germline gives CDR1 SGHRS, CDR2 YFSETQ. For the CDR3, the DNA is TGCGCCAGCAGCTTGCTGAGCGGGGTATCCTACAATGAGCAGTTCTTC. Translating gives CASSLLSGVSYNEQFF.

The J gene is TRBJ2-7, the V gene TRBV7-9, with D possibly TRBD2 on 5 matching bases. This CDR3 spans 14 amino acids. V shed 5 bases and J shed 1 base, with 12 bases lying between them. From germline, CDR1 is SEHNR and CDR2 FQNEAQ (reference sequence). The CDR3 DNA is TGTGCCAGCAGCCCTCCCGGGGTATCCTACGAGCAGTACTTC. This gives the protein CASSPPGVSYEQYF.

For the CDR3, the DNA is TGTGCCAGCAGTGATCGGCTGGAGGGCTCCTATAATTCACCCCTCCACTTT. Amino acid sequence: CASSDRLEGSYNSPLHF. This sequence joins TRBV6-1 and TRBJ1-6; D ambiguous. Trimming stripped 3 bases from V and 0 bases from J, with 12 bases between. CDR1 MNHNS and CDR2 SASEGT come from the germline V gene. The CDR3 has 17 amino acids.

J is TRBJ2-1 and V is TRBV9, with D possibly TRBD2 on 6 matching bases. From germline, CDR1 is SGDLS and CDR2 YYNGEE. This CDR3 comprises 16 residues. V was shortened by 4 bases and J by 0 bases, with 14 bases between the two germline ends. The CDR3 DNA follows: TGTGCCAGCAGCCTCTCTAGCGTCAGCTCCTACAATGAGCAGTTCTTC. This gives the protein CASSLSSVSSYNEQFF.

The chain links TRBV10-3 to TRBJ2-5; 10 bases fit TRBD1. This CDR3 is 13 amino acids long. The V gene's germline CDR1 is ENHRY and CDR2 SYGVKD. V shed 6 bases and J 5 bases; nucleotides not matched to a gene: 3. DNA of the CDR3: TGTGCCATCAGGCCGGGACAGGGGGAGACCCAGTACTTC. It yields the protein CAIRPGQGETQYF.

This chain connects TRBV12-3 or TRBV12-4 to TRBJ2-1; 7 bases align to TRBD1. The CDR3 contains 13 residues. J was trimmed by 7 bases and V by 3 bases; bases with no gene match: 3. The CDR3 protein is CASSLRGLNEQFF. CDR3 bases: TGTGCCAGCAGTTTGAGGGGGCTTAATGAGCAGTTCTTC.

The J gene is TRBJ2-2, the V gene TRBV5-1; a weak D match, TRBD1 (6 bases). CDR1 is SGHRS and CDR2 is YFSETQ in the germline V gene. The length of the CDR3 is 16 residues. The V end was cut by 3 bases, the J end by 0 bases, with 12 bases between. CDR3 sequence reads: CASSYATGANTGELFF. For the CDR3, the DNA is TGCGCCAGCAGCTATGCGACAGGAGCGAACACCGGGGAGCTGTTTTTT.